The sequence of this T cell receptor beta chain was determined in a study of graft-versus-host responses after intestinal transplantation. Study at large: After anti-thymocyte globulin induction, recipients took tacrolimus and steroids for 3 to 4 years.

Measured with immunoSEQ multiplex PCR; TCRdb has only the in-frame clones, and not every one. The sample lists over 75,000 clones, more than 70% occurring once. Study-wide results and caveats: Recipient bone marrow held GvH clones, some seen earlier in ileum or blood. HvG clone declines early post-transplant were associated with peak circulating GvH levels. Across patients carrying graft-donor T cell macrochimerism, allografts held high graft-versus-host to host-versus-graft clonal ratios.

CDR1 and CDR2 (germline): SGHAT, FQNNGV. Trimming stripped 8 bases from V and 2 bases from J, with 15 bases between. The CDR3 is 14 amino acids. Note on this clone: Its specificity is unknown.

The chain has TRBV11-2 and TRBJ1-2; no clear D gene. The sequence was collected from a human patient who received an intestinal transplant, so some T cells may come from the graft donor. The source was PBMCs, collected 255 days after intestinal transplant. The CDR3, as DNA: TGTGCCAGCGGACCTTCGGGGTTGAACTATGGCTACACCTTC. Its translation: CASGPSGLNYGYTF. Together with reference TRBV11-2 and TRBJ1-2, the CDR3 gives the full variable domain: EAGVAQSPRYKIIEKRQSVAFWCNPISGHATLYWYQQILGQGPKLLIQFQNNGVVDDSQLPKDRFSAERLKGVDSTLKIQPAKLEDSAVYLCASGPSGLNYGYTFGSGTRLTVV.